This T cell receptor beta chain is from a study of cytomegalovirus exposure and HLA in healthy donors. V gave up 6 bases and J gave up 7 bases, with 31 bases separating them. CDR3 length equals 19 residues. CDR1 is LNHDA, CDR2 SQIVND, per germline (reference sequence). Amplification used 60 Vbeta primers and 13 Jbeta primers. Generated by immunoSEQ multiplex PCR, the TCRdb table keeps only in-frame clones and is missing some. The table includes 200,000 to 250,000 clones, around four fifths detected once. Study-wide results and caveats: A later analysis reportedly identified an Asian-associated ancestry cluster as carrying fewer N-insertions than the roughly 700-donor mean.

Note on this clone: What it binds is unknown.

Sequencing was performed on PBMCs. The clonotype originates from a male donor in good health and CMV-seronegative. The chain has TRBV19 and TRBJ2-1, with D possibly matching TRBD2 (5 bases). The CDR3 DNA sequence: TGTGCCAGTAGCCATCTTGCCTTTTTGCTCCCACTAGATTTGAATGAGCAGTTCTTC. It yields the protein CASSHLAFLLPLDLNEQFF.